This note documents a single T cell receptor (beta chain) sequence. Healthy Caucasians from Russia aged roughly 6 to 95 served as donors. The authors drew around 11 milliliters of peripheral blood from each donor. Every sample gave at least 5 micrograms of total RNA when it was extracted. This entry comes from a study of blood T cells in healthy people across ages. Study-wide context: Template switching retrieved approximately one barcoded beta molecule for each two T cells.

The use of a sample-barcoded 5' primer and a J-beta primer mix characterized a second PCR of roughly 6 to 11 cycles. Each CDR3 protein is one row after TCRdb ran MiXCR on the 5' RACE reads. Among over 300,000 distinct CDR3 sequences, 45% to 65% were seen once, and the ten largest hold 51%. Trimming cost V 4 bases and J 4 bases; bases outside gene matches: 10. CDR1 is SEHNR, CDR2 FQNEAQ, per germline (reference sequence). The CDR3 consists of 16 residues. The sequence was obtained from a man between 60 and 75 years old in good health. Sequencing was performed on blood. The rearrangement joins TRBV7-9 to TRBJ2-5; 9 positions match TRBD1. CDR3 bases: TGTGCCAGCAGCTCTCCTCCGGGACAGGGATTAGAGACCCAGTACTTC. Its translation is CASSSPPGQGLETQYF.